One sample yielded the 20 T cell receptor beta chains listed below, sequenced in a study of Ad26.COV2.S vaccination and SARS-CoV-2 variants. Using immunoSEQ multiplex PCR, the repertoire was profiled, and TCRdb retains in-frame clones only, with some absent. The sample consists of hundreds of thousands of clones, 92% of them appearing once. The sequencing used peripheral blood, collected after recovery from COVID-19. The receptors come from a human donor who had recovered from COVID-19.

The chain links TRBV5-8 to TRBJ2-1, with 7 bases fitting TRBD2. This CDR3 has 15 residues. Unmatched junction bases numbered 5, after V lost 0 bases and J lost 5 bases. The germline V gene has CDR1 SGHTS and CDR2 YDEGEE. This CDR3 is CASSLGLAAHNEQFF. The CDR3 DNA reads TGTGCCAGCAGCTTGGGCCTAGCGGCTCACAATGAGCAGTTCTTC.

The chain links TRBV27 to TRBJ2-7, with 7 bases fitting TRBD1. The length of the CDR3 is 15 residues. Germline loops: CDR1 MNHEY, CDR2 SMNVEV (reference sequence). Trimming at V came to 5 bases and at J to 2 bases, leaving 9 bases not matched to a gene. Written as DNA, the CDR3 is TGTGCCAGCAGTGTTTCGGGGCAGGGGGCCTACGAGCAGTACTTC. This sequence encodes CASSVSGQGAYEQYF.

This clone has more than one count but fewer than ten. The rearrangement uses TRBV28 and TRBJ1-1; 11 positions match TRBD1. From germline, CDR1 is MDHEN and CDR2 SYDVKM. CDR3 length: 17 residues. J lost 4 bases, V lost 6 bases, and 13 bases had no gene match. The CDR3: CASSGTGGFRMGTEAFF. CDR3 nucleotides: TGTGCCAGCAGCGGGACAGGGGGTTTCCGGATGGGCACTGAAGCTTTCTTT.

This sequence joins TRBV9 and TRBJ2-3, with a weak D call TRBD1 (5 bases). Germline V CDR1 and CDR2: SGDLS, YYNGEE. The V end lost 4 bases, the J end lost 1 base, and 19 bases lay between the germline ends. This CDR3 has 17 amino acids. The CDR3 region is CASSLRQSSGGTDTQYF. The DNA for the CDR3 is TGTGCCAGCAGCCTCCGACAGAGTTCCGGCGGCACAGATACGCAGTATTTT.

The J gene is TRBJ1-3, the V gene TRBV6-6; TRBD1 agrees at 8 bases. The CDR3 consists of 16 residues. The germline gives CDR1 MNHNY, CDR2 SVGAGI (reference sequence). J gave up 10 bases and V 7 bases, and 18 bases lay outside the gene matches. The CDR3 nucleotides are TGTGCCAGCATTCGATTTGGACAGGGCCTTGTTAGGACCATATATTTT. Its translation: CASIRFGQGLVRTIYF.

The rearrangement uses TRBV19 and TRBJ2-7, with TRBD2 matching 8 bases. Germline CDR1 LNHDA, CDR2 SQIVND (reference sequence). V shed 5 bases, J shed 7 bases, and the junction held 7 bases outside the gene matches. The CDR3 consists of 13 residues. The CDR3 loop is CASSGRGVREQYF. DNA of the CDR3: TGTGCCAGTAGTGGGCGGGGGGTACGGGAGCAGTACTTC.

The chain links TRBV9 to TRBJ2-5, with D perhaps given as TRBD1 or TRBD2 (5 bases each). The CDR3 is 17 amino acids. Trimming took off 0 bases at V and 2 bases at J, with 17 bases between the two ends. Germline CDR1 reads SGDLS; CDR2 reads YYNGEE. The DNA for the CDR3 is TGTGCCAGCAGCGTAGCTACGGGGCGGCGAGAGCAAGAGACCCAGTACTTC. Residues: CASSVATGRREQETQYF.

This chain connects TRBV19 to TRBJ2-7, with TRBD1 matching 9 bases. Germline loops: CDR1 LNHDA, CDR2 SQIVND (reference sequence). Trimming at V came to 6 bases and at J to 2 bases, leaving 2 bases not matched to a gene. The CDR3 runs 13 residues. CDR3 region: CASRGDRAYEQYF. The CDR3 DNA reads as TGTGCCAGTAGGGGGGACAGGGCCTACGAGCAGTACTTC.

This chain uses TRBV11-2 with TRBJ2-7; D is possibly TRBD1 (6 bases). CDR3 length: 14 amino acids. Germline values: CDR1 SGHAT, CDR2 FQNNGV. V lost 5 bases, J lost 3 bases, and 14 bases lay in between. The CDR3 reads CASSPRTENYEQYF. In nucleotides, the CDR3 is TGTGCCAGCAGCCCCAGGACAGAGAACTACGAGCAGTACTTC.

CDR3 sequence: CASSRVGPDDGYTF. As DNA, the CDR3 is TGTGCCAGCAGCCGCGTTGGGCCGGACGATGGCTACACCTTC. The V call is TRBV6-5, the J call TRBJ1-2; D uncertain. V was pared by 6 bases and J by 6 bases, with 17 bases between. Looked up from germline, CDR1 is MNHEY and CDR2 is SVGAGI. This CDR3 is 14 amino acids long.

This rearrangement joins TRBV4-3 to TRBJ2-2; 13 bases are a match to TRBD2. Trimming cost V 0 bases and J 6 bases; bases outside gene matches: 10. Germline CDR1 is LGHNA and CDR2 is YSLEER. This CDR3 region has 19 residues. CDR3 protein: CASSQDLLAGGRFSGELFF. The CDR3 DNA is TGCGCCAGCAGCCAAGATCTACTAGCGGGGGGGCGGTTCTCCGGGGAGCTGTTTTTT.

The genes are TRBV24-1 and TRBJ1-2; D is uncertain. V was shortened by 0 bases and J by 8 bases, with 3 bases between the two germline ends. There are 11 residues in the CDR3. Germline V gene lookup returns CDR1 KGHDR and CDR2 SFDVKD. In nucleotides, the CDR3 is TGTGCCACCAGTGATTTGAGCGGCTACACCTTC. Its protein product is CATSDLSGYTF.

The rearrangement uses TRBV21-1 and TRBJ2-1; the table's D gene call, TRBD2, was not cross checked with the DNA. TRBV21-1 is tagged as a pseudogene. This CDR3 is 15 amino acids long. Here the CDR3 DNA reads TGTGCCAGCGGCGTTCGGCTAGCGGGGGGGGTTGAGCAGTTCTTC. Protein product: CASGVRLAGGVEQFF.

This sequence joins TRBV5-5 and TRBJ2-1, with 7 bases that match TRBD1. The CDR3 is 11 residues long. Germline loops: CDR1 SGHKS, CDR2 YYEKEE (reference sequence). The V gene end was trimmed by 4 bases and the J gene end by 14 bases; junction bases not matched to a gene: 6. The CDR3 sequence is CASSLTGAEFF. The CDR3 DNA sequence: TGTGCCAGCAGCCTTACAGGGGCGGAGTTCTTC.

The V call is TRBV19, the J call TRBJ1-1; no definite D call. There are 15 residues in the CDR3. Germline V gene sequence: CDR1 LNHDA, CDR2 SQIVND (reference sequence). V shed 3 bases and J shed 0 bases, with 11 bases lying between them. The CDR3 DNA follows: TGTGCCAGTAGTATCTTCGCCAAAATGAACACTGAAGCTTTCTTT. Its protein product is CASSIFAKMNTEAFF. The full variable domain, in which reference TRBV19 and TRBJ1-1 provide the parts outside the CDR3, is DGGITQSPKYLFRKEGQNVTLSCEQNLNHDAMYWYRQDPGQGLRLIYYSQIVNDFQKGDIAEGYSVSREKKESFPLTVTSAQKNPTAFYLCASSIFAKMNTEAFFGQGTRLTVV.

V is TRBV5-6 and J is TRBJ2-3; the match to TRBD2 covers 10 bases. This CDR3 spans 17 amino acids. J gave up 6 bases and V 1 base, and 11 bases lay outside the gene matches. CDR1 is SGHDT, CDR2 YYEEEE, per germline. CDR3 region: CASSLWFTSGIRDTQYF. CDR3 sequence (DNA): TGTGCCAGCAGCTTGTGGTTCACTAGCGGGATTCGGGATACGCAGTATTTT.

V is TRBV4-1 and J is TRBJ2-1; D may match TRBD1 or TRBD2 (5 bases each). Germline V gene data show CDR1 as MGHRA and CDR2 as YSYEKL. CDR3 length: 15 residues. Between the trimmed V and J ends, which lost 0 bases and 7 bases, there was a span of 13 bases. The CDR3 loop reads CASSQDKGTLNEQFF. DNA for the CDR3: TGCGCCAGCAGCCAAGATAAGGGGACCTTGAATGAGCAGTTCTTC.

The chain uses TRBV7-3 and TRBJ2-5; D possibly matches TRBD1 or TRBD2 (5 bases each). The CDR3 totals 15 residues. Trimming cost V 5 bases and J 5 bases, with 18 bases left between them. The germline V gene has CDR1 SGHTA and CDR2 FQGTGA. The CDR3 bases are TGTGCCAGCAGCACTTGGGACGGCCCCGGGGAGACCCAGTACTTC. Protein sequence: CASSTWDGPGETQYF.

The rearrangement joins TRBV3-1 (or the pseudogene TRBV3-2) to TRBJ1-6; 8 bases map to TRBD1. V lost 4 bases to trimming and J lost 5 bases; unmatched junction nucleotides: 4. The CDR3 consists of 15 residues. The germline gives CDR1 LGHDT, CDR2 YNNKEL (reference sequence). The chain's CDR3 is CASSPLQGDNSPLHF. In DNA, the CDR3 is TGTGCCAGCAGCCCCTTACAGGGGGATAATTCACCCCTCCACTTT.

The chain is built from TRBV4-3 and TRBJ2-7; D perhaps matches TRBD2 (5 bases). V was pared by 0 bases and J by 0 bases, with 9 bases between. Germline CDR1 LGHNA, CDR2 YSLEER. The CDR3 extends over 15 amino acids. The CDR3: CASSQDRRNSYEQYF. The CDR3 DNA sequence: TGCGCCAGCAGCCAAGACAGGAGGAACTCCTACGAGCAGTACTTC.